This T cell receptor (beta chain) was recorded in a study of T cell changes during pregnancy in multiple sclerosis. Profiling relied on immunoSEQ multiplex PCR, and the TCRdb table lists in-frame clones only, not all of them. This sample has 40,000 or so clones; roughly 89% occur once, and the top ten carry more than 0.55%. The germline gives CDR1 MDHEN, CDR2 SYDVKM. CDR3 length: 13 residues. The trim removed 3 bases at V and 8 bases at J, leaving 3 bases unmatched. The sequence derives from a female donor with multiple sclerosis, enrolled in a pregnancy study. Here the sequenced sample was CD4+ T cells from peripheral blood mononuclear cells, taken before pregnancy. The chain is built from TRBV28 and TRBJ2-3; 9 positions agree with TRBD2. The CDR3 bases are TGTGCCAGCAGTTTGCGGGGGGGCTTTACGCAGTATTTT. Amino acid sequence: CASSLRGGFTQYF. The full variable domain, with the rest looked up from reference TRBV28 and TRBJ2-3, is DVKVTQSSRYLVKRTGEKVFLECVQDMDHENMFWYRQDPGLGLRLIYFSYDVKMKEKGDIPEGYSVSREKKERFSLILESASTNQTSMYLCASSLRGGFTQYFGPGTRLTVL.